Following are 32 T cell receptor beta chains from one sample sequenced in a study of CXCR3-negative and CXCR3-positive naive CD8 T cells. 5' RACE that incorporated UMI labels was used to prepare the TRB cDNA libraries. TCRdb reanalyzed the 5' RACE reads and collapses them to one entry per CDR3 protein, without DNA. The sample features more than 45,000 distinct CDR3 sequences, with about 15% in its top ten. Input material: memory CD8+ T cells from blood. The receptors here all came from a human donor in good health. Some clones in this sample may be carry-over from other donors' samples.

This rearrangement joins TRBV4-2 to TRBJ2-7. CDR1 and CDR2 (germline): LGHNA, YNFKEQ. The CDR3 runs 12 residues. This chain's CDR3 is CASSQDSGKQYF.

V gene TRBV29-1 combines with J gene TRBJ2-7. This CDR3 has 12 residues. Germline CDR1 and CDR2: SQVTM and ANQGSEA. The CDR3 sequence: CSVRGSSYEQYF.

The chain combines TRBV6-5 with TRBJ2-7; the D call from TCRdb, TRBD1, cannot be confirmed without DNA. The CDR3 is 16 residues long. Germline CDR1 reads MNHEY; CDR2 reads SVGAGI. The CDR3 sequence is CASSYSRRQGFSEQYF.

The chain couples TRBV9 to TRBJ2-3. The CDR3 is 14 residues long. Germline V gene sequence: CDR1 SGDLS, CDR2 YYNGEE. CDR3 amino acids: CASSVTPSTDTQYF.

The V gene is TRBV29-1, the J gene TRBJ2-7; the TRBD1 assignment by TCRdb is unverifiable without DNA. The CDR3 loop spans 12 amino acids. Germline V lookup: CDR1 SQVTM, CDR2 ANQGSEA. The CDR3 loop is CSARTDSYEQYF.

The CDR3 is CASSQEVGSGANVLTF. The V and J genes are TRBV4-2 and TRBJ2-6. There are 16 residues in the CDR3. Germline lookup yields CDR1 LGHNA and CDR2 YNFKEQ.

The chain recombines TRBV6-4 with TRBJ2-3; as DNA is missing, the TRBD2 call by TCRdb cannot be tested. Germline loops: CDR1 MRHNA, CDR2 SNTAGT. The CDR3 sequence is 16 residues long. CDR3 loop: CASSDSGGGAADTQYF.

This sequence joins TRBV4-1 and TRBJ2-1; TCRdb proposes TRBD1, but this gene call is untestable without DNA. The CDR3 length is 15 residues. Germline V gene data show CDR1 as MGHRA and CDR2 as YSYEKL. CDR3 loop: CASSLRDGTYNEQFF.

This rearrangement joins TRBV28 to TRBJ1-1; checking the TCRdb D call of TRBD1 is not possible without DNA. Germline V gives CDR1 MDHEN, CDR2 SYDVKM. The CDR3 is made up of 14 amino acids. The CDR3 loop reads CASSFGAGHTEAFF.

CDR3 amino acids: CSVREGSYEQYF. The rearrangement uses TRBV29-1 and TRBJ2-7; TCRdb returns TRBD2, unconfirmable since there is no DNA. Germline V gene lookup returns CDR1 SQVTM and CDR2 ANQGSEA. The CDR3 spans 12 residues.

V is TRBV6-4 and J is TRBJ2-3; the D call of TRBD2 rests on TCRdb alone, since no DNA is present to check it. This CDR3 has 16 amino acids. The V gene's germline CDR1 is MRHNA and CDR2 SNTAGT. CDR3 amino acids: CASSGGTSGGADTQYF.

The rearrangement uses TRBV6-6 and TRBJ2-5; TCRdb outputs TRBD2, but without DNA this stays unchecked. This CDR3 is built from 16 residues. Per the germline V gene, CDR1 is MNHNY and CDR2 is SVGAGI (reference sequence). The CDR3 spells CASSYSALADQETQYF.

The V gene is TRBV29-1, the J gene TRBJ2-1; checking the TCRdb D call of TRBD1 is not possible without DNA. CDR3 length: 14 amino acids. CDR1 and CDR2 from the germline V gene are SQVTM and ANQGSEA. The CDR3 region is CSVALTGYYNEQFF.

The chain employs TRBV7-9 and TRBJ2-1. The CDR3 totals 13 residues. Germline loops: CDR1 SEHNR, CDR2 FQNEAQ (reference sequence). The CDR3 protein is CASSSTAYLEQFF.

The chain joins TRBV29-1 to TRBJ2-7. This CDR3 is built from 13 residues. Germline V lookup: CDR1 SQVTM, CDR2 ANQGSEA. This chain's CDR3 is CSVDYGDSYEQYF.

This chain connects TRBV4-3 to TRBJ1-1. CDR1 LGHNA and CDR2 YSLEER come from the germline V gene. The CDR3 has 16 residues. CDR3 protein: CASSQESSDLNTEAFF.

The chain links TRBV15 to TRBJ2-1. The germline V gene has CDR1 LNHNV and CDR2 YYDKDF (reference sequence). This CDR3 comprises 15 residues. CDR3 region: CATSGWGGSYNEQFF.

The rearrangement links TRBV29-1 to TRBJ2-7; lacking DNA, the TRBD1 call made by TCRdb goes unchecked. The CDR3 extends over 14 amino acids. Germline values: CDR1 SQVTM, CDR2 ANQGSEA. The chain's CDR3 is CSVEGRAGGNEQYF.

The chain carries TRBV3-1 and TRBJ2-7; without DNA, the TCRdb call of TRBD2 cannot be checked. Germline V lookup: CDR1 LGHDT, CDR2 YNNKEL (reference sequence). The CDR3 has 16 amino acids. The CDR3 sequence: CASSQKLAGWIYEQYF.

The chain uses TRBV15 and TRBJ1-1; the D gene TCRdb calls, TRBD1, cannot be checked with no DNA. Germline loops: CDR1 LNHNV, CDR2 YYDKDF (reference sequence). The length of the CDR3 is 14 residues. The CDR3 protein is CATSRAQGGTEAFF. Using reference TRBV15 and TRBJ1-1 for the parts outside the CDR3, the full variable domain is DAMVIQNPRYQVTQFGKPVTLSCSQTLNHNVMYWYQQKSSQAPKLLFHYYDKDFNNEADTPDNFQSRRPNTSFCFLDIRSPGLGDTAMYLCATSRAQGGTEAFFGQGTRLTVV.

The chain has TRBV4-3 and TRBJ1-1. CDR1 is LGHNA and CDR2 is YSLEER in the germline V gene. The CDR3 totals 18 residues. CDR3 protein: CASSQGLASASMNTEAFF.

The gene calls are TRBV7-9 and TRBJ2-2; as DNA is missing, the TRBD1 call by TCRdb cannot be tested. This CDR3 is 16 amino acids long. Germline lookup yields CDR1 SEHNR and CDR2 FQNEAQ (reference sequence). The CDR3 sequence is CASSSSRDPTTGELFF.

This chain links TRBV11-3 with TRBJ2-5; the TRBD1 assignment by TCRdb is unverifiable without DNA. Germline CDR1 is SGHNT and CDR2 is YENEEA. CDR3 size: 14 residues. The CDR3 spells CASSLGQGQETQYF.

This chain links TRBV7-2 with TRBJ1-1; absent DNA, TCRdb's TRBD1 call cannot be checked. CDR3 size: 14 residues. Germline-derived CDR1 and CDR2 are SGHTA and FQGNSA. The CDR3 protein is CASNPTGGDTEAFF.

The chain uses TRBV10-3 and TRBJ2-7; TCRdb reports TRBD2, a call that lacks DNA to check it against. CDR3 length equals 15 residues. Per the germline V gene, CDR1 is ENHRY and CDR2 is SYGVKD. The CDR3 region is CAIKSGTSGSYEQYF.

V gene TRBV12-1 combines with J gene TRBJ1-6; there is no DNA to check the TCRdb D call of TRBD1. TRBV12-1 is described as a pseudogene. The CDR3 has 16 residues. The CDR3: CASSYSWTASNSPLHF.

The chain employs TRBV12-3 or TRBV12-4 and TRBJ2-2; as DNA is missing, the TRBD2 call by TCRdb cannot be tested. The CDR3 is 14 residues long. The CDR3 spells CASSLGLNTGELFF.

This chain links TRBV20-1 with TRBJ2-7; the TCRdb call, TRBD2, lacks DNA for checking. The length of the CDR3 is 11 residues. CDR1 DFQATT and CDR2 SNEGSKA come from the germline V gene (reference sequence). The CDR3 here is CSAAPLAGIVF.

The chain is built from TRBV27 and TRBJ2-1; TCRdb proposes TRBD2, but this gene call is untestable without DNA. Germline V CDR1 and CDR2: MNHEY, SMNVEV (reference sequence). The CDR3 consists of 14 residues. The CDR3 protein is CASKRGLEGNEQFF.

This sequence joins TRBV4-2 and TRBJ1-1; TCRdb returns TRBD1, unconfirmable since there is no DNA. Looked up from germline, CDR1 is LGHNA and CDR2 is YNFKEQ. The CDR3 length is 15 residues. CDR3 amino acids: CASSQDDREGTEAFF.

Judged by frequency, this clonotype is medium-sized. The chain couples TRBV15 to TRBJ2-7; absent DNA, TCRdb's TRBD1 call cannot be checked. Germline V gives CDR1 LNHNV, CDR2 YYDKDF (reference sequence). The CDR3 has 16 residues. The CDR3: CATSRGDRGAPYEQYF.

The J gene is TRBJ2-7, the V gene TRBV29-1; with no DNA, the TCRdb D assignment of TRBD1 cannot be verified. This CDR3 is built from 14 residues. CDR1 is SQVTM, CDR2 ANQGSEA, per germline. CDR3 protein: CSVNPQDRSHEQYF.